This TCR beta chain emerged from a study of shared clonotypes between healthy human individuals. TCRdb's table, derived via immunoSEQ multiplex PCR, lists solely in-frame clones and lacks some. The data hold some 470,000 clones, with 70% to 80% observed a single time. This clone turned up a few times. The germline CDR1 and CDR2 sequences are MGHDK and SYGVNS. The CDR3 has 16 amino acids. V lost 6 bases, J lost 5 bases, and 13 bases stayed unmatched. The V gene is TRBV25-1, the J gene TRBJ1-1; 9 positions agree with TRBD1. This TCR came from a woman aged 35 to 49 in good health. Some clones in this sample may be carry-over from other donors' samples. Source material: PBMCs. CDR3 sequence: CASRSPGTGSGTEAFF. CDR3 nucleotide sequence: TGTGCCAGCAGGAGTCCCGGGACAGGGTCGGGAACTGAAGCTTTCTTT.